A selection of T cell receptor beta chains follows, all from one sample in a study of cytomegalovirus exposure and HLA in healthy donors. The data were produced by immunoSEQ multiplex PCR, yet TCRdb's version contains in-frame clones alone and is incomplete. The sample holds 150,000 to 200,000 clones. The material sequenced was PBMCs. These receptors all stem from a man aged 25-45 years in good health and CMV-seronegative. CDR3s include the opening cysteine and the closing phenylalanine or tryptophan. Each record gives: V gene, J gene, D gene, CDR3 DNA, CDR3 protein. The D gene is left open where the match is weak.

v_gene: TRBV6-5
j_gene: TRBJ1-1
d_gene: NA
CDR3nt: TGTGCCAGCGTAGACAGGAACACTGAAGCTTTCTTT
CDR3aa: CASVDRNTEAFF

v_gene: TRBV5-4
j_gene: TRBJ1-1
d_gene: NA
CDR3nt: TGTGCCAGCAGCGAGTGGAACACTGAAGCTTTCTTT
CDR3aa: CASSEWNTEAFF

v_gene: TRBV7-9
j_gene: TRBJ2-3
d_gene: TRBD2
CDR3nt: TGTGCCAGCAGCTCTAGCGGGGGCACAGATACGCAGTATTTT
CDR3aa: CASSSSGGTDTQYF

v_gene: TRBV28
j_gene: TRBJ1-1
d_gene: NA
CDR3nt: TGTGCCAGCAGTTGGGGGCAAAGCACTGAAGCTTTCTTT
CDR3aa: CASSWGQSTEAFF

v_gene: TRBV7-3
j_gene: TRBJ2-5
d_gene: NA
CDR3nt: TGTGCCAGCAGCCCGGGACTCCAAGAGACCCAGTACTTC
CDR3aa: CASSPGLQETQYF

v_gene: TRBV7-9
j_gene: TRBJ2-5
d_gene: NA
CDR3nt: TGTGCCAGCAGCCTCCAAGAGACCCAGTACTTC
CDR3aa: CASSLQETQYF

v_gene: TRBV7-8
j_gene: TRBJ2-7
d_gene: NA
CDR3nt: TGTGCCAGCAGCTCCCCCGAGTCACAACCGAGGGGGTACGAGCAGTACTTC
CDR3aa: CASSSPESQPRGYEQYF

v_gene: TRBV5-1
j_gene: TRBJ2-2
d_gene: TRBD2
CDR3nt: TGCGCCAGCAGCACCAGGACTAGCGGGGTTAGCACCGGGGAGCTGTTTTTT
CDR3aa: CASSTRTSGVSTGELFF

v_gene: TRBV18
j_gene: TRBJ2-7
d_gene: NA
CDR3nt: TGTGCCAGCTCACCACCTCAACAAGGAGCCTACGAGCAGTACTTC
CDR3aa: CASSPPQQGAYEQYF

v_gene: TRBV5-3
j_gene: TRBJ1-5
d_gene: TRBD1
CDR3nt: TGTGCCAGACCCCCGGACAGGGAAGGGGATTATAGCAATCAGCCCCAGCATTTT
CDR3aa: CARPPDREGDYSNQPQHF

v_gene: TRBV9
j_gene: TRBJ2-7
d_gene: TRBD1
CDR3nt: TGTGCCAGCAGCGTGTGGGGACAGGGCAACGAGCAGTACTTC
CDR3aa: CASSVWGQGNEQYF

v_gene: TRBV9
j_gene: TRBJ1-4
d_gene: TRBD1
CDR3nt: TGTGCCAGCAGCGTAGAGCAGGGGGTCGGAAAACTGTTTTTT
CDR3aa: CASSVEQGVGKLFF

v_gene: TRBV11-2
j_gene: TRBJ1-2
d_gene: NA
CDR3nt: TGTGCCAGCAGCTTAGAGCGACAGTACTCTAACTATGGCTACACCTTC
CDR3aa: CASSLERQYSNYGYTF

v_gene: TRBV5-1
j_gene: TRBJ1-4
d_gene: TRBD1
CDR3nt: TGCGCCAGCAGCATTGGACAGGGAGGATCGACTAATGAAAAACTGTTTTTT
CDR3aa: CASSIGQGGSTNEKLFF

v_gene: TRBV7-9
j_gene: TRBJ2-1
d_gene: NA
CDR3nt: TGTGCCAGCAGCCCCTACTATGAGCAGTTCTTC
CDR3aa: CASSPYYEQFF

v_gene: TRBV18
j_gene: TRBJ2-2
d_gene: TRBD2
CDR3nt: TGTGCCAGCTCTCCGGTATCTGCTAGCGGGAACACCGGGGAGCTGTTTTTT
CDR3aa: CASSPVSASGNTGELFF

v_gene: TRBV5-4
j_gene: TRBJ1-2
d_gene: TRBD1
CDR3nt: TGTGCCAGCAGCTTGGACGGGACAGGGTTAGGAGGCTACACCTTC
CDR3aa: CASSLDGTGLGGYTF

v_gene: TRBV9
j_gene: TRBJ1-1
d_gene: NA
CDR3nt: TGTGCCAGCAGCCCCCGGGCACCCGGGGTGACCACTGAAGCTTTCTTT
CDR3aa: CASSPRAPGVTTEAFF

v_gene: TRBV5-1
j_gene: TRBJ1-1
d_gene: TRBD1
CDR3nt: TGCGCCAGCAGCTGGGAACCGGGACAGTACACTGAAGCTTTCTTT
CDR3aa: CASSWEPGQYTEAFF

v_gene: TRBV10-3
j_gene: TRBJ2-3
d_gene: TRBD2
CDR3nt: TGTGCCATCAGGGTAGCGGGAATGGGGACAGATACGCAGTATTTT
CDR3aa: CAIRVAGMGTDTQYF

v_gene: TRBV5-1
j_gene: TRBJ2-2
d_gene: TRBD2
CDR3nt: TGCGCCAGCAGCTTTGGACTAGCCCCCGGGGAGCTGTTTTTT
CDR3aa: CASSFGLAPGELFF

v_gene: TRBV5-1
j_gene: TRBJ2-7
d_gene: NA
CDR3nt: TGCGCCAGCGTCGGGATGCGGGACTACGAGCAGTACTTC
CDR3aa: CASVGMRDYEQYF

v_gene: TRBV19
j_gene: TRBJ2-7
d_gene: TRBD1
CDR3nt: TGTGCCAGTAGGGGGACAGGGGGCGACGAGCAGTACTTC
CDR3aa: CASRGTGGDEQYF

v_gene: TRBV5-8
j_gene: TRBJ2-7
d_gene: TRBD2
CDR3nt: TGTGCCAGCACCCTTAGGGCGGGAGGCGAGCAGTACTTC
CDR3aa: CASTLRAGGEQYF

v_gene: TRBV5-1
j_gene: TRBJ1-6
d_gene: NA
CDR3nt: TGCGCCAGCAGCTTGGACAGGCCGAGCTCCTATAATTCACCCCTCCACTTT
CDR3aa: CASSLDRPSSYNSPLHF

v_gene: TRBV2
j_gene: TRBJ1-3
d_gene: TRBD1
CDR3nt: TGTGCCAGCAGTGAGAGGAAAACCGGGACAGGGGGCGAAAGGGCTGGAAACACCATATATTTT
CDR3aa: CASSERKTGTGGERAGNTIYF

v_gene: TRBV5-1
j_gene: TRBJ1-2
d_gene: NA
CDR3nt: TGCGCCAGCAGCTTCCCGGGGGGGCTGAACCCCGCTAACTATGGCTACACCTTC
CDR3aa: CASSFPGGLNPANYGYTF

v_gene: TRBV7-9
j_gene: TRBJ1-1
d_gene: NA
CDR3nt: TGTGCCAGCAGTCCGACATTGGAAGCTTTCTTT
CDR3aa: CASSPTLEAFF

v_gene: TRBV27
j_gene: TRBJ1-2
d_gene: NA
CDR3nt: TGTGCCAGCAGTCCGGACGGGAGCTATGGCTACACCTTC
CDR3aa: CASSPDGSYGYTF

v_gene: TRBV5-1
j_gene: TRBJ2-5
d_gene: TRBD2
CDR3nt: TGCGCCAGCAGCTTCAACCCTAGCGGGAGGGCCCTCGGCCAAGAGACCCAGTACTTC
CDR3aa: CASSFNPSGRALGQETQYF

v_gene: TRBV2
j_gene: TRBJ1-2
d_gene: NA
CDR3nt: TGTGCCAGCAGTGAAGCGCCCCTCCCAGGGGAAGGCTACACCTTC
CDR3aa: CASSEAPLPGEGYTF

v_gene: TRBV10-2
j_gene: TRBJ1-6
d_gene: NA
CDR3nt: TGCGCCAGCAGTCGGACAACGACGGGCATCAATTCACCCCTCCACTTT
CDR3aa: CASSRTTTGINSPLHF

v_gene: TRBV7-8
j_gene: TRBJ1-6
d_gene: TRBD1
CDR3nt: TGTGCCAGCAGCTTCGACAGGGGCGGGAATTCACCCCTCCACTTT
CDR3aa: CASSFDRGGNSPLHF

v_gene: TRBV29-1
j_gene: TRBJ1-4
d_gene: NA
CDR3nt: TGCAGCGTTGAGCCCAGGGCTAATGAAAAACTGTTTTTT
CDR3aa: CSVEPRANEKLFF

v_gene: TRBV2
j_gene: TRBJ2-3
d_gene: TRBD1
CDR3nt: TGTGCCAGCAGTCGGGACAGGGTTACAGATACGCAGTATTTT
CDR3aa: CASSRDRVTDTQYF

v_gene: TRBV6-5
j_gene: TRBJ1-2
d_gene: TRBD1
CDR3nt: TGTGCCAGCAGTTACATGCGGACAGGGGGCTTTGGCTACACCTTC
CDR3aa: CASSYMRTGGFGYTF